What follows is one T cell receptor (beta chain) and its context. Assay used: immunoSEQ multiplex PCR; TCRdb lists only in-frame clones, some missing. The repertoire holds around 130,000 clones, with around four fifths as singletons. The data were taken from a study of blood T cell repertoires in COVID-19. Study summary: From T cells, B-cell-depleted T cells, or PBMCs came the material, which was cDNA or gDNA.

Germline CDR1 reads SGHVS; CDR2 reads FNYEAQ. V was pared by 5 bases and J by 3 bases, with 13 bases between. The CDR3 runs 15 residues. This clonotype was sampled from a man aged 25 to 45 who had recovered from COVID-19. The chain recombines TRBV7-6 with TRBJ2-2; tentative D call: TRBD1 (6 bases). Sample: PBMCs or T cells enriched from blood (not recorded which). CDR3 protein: CASSTQGSDTGELFF. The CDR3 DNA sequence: TGTGCCAGCAGCACGCAGGGGTCGGACACCGGGGAGCTGTTTTTT.